This is a list of T cell receptor beta chains from one sample in a study of neurological immune-mediated disorders. MiXCR was run by TCRdb on the 5' RACE reads, yielding one entry per CDR3 protein. This table holds about 50,000 distinct CDR3 sequences, 9% to 12% found once. Sample: PBMCs. The receptors shown here come from a man between 65 and 85 years old with HTLV-1-associated myelopathy (HAM/TSP). Both conserved end residues are part of each CDR3. The D gene is left open where the match is weak. Clone sizes are given selectively: once, few, many, or a class where the clone is expanded.

d_gene	v_gene	j_gene	abundance	CDR3nt	CDR3aa
TRBD1	TRBV5-5	TRBJ2-3	many	TGTGCCAGCAGCTCGTCCGGGACAGGACGAGGCACAGATACGCAGTATTTT	CASSSSGTGRGTDTQYF
NA	TRBV6-2/TRBV6-3	TRBJ1-6	many	TGTGCCAGCAGTTACGCAGGGGAATCACCCCTCCACTTT	CASSYAGESPLHF
NA	TRBV5-1	TRBJ1-1	medium-sized	TGCGCCAGCAGCTTGGGGGTTCGACTCGACGGGAACACTGAAGCTTTCTTT	CASSLGVRLDGNTEAFF
TRBD1	TRBV28	TRBJ2-7	many	TGTGCCAGCAGTCTCACAGGGGCGTTCTCCTACGAGCAGTACTTC	CASSLTGAFSYEQYF
NA	TRBV6-2/TRBV6-3	TRBJ1-1	many	TGTGCCAGCAAGCAGGGGACGGAGAGAGCTTTCTTT	CASKQGTERAFF
TRBD2	TRBV7-8	TRBJ2-1	many	TGTGCCAGCAGACCCACGGGACTAGCGGGAGGTAGTGAGCAGTTCTTC	CASRPTGLAGGSEQFF
TRBD1	TRBV18	TRBJ2-7	many	TGTGCCAGCTCACCATGGACAGGGGGCGAGAACGAGCAGTACTTC	CASSPWTGGENEQYF
NA	TRBV6-2/TRBV6-3	TRBJ2-5	NA	TGTGCCAGCAGGGGGAGGAGTCCTGAGACCCAGTACTTC	CASRGRSPETQYF
NA	TRBV20-1	TRBJ2-5	NA	TGCAGTGCTAGCCAGGGAGAGACCCAGTACTTC	CSASQGETQYF
NA	TRBV2	TRBJ1-5	few	TGTGCCAGCAGTGAAAATCGGGGGAAGCCCCAGCATTTT	CASSENRGKPQHF
TRBD1	TRBV5-1	TRBJ2-7	NA	TGCGCCAGCACCCCCGGGACAGCTCTCTACGAGCAGTACTTC	CASTPGTALYEQYF
NA	TRBV5-6	TRBJ2-3	many	TGTGCCAGCAGCCCAACAGGGCGGGACACAGATACGCAGTATTTT	CASSPTGRDTDTQYF
TRBD2	TRBV7-2	TRBJ2-1	many	TGTGCCAGCAGCCACGGACTAGCGGGAGGAAATGAGCAGTTCTTC	CASSHGLAGGNEQFF
TRBD1	TRBV18	TRBJ2-7	many	TGTGCCAGCCTGAAAGACAGGGGAGCTGTCCATGAGCAGTACTTC	CASLKDRGAVHEQYF
TRBD1	TRBV3-1	TRBJ1-2	many	TGTGCCAGCAGCCTCGAGGACAGGGGATGGCATGGCTACACCTTC	CASSLEDRGWHGYTF
NA	TRBV5-1	TRBJ2-5	many	TGCGCCAGCAGCTTGGACAACCAAGAGACCCAGTACTTC	CASSLDNQETQYF
NA	TRBV12-3/TRBV12-4	TRBJ1-5	medium-sized	TGTGCCAGCAGAGAGTCAGGGAGCAATCAGCCCCAGCATTTT	CASRESGSNQPQHF
TRBD1	TRBV18	TRBJ1-2	NA	TGTGCCAGCTCATCGACAGGGGGTTATGGCTACACCTTC	CASSSTGGYGYTF
TRBD2	TRBV7-8	TRBJ2-5	many	TGTGCCAGCAGCTTAGTCCCCCCCCGGACTAGCGGAAACCAAGAGACCCAGTACTTC	CASSLVPPRTSGNQETQYF
NA	TRBV7-9	TRBJ2-5	many	TGTGCCAGCAGCCCAAACACCCTTCAACAAGAGACCCAGTACTTC	CASSPNTLQQETQYF
TRBD1	TRBV15	TRBJ1-2	many	TGTGCCACCAGCAGAGTGACGGGACAGCGCTGCACCTTC	CATSRVTGQRCTF
TRBD2	TRBV25-1	TRBJ2-2	many	TGTGCCAGCAGTGGCAGCGGGACGAACACCGGGGAGCTGTTTTTT	CASSGSGTNTGELFF
TRBD1	TRBV28	TRBJ2-3	many	TGTGCCAGCAGCACCGGGACAGGGAGCGGGACACGCACAGATACGCAGTATTTT	CASSTGTGSGTRTDTQYF
NA	TRBV7-2	TRBJ2-3	few	TGTGCCAGCAGCCCCCCAGGATACACAGATACGCAGTATTTT	CASSPPGYTDTQYF
TRBD2	TRBV20-1	TRBJ2-1	many	TGCAGTGCTTCGGAACTAGCGGGAGCCTACAATGAGCAGTTCTTC	CSASELAGAYNEQFF
NA	TRBV4-3	TRBJ2-2	many	TGCGCCAGCAGCCACCAACCAAACACCGGGGAGCTGTTTTTT	CASSHQPNTGELFF
TRBD1	TRBV2	TRBJ2-7	few	TGTGCCAGCAGTCGACAGGGGGGGTACGAGCAGTACTTC	CASSRQGGYEQYF
TRBD2	TRBV11-3	TRBJ2-1	NA	TGTGCCAGCAGCTTATTCACGGGAGGGTACAATGAGCAGTTCTTC	CASSLFTGGYNEQFF
NA	TRBV5-1	TRBJ2-1	NA	NA	CASSFYICSAVSGASSYNEQFF
NA	TRBV4-3	TRBJ2-6	many	TGCGCCAGCAGCCAATGGGGGGCCAACGTCCTGACTTTC	CASSQWGANVLTF
NA	TRBV18	TRBJ2-1	NA	TGTGCCAACTCACCACCACTAGTCAGCTCCTACAATGAGCAGTTCTTC	CANSPPLVSSYNEQFF
NA	TRBV12-3/TRBV12-4	TRBJ1-2	many	TGTGCCAGCAGTTTAGTGCCCGGGGGGATCTTGGGTAACTATGGCTACACCTTC	CASSLVPGGILGNYGYTF
NA	TRBV7-2	TRBJ2-1	many	TGTGCCAGCAGCCTGCTCGCGCCGGGAAGCTACAATGAGCAGTTCTTC	CASSLLAPGSYNEQFF
NA	TRBV16	TRBJ2-3	NA	TGTGCCAGCAGCCCGTCGGCTGAACTGGGAGATACGCGGTATTTT	CASSPSAELGDTRYF
NA	TRBV29-1	TRBJ1-2	many	TGCAGCGTTGATTCTGGCTACACCTTC	CSVDSGYTF
NA	TRBV20-1	TRBJ1-2	many	TGCAGTGCTCCGAAGCCCGATTTCAGGGGTTATGGCTACACCTTC	CSAPKPDFRGYGYTF
NA	TRBV15	TRBJ2-1	many	TGTGCCACCAGCAGAGAAGGGCTCTACAATGAGCAGTTCTTC	CATSREGLYNEQFF
NA	TRBV4-3	TRBJ2-7	many	TGCGCCAGCAGCCAAGAAATATCGAGAGGCCTGGCCCACTACGAGCAGTACTTC	CASSQEISRGLAHYEQYF
TRBD2	TRBV2	TRBJ2-2	many	TGTGCCAGCAGAGGAGTGGGAGGGCCCACCGGGGAGCTGTTTTTT	CASRGVGGPTGELFF
NA	TRBV7-6	TRBJ2-1	many	TGTGCCAGCAGCTTACTACGGAGCTCCTACAATGAGCAGTTCTTC	CASSLLRSSYNEQFF
TRBD1	TRBV11-2	TRBJ2-3	many	TGTGCCAGCAGCTTCGGACAGGGGACCACAGATACGCAGTATTTT	CASSFGQGTTDTQYF
NA	TRBV24-1	TRBJ2-1	many	TGTGCCACCAGTGATTATAGGTGGAGTAATGAGCAGTTCTTC	CATSDYRWSNEQFF
NA	TRBV28	TRBJ1-1	many	TGTGCCAGCAGGCTTACCCTGAGGAACACTGAAGCTTTCTTT	CASRLTLRNTEAFF
NA	TRBV18	TRBJ1-6	NA	TGTGCCAGCTCAATCGACAGAGGTCGTTCACCCCTCCACTTT	CASSIDRGRSPLHF
TRBD2	TRBV5-5	TRBJ2-2	many	TGTGCCAGCAGCTTAAGCGGGAGGTCCACCGGGGAGCTGTTTTTT	CASSLSGRSTGELFF
NA	TRBV5-5	TRBJ1-1	NA	TGTGCCAGCAGCCTGAAAGCTTTCTTT	CASSLKAFF
TRBD1	TRBV18	TRBJ1-6	many	TGTGCCAGCTCACCAGGGGGACAGGCAGATTCACCCCTCCACTTT	CASSPGGQADSPLHF
NA	TRBV4-3	TRBJ2-1	many	TGCGCCAGCAGCCAACTGTCGGGAACTCTGGGTGAGCAGTTCTTC	CASSQLSGTLGEQFF
NA	TRBV29-1	TRBJ2-7	many	TGCAGCGTTACACTGGATTACGAGCAGTACTTC	CSVTLDYEQYF
TRBD2	TRBV7-2	TRBJ2-5	many	TGTGCCAGCAGCAGAGGACTAGAAGAGACCCAGTACTTC	CASSRGLEETQYF
NA	TRBV6-5	TRBJ1-1	many	TGTGCCAGAGTCGGTTACACTGAAGCTTTCTTT	CARVGYTEAFF
TRBD1	TRBV7-9	TRBJ2-5	many	TGTGCCAGCAGCTTAGCTGGGACAGGGCAAGAGACCCAGTACTTC	CASSLAGTGQETQYF